This T cell receptor (beta chain) was sequenced for a study of early T cells in non-severe SARS-CoV-2 infection. TCRdb ran MiXCR on the 5' RACE reads and lists one entry per CDR3 protein. This repertoire shows around 50,000 distinct CDR3 sequences, approximately 12% found once; its top ten account for 2.5% to 3.5%. The table lists this clonotype with a few counts. Trimming took 5 bases from V and 1 from J, leaving 11 bases between them. The CDR3 runs to 14 residues. Per the germline V gene, CDR1 is SGHDN and CDR2 is FVKESK. The sequence was collected from an adult who was a healthcare worker with PCR-confirmed SARS-CoV-2 infection or an uninfected control (not recorded which). The chain couples TRBV14 to TRBJ2-5, with D perhaps matching TRBD2 (6 bases). The sequenced material came from whole blood. CDR3 bases: TGTGCCAGCAGCGGCCGGGACTTCCAAGAGACCCAGTACTTC. Translating gives CASSGRDFQETQYF.